The 7 T cell receptor beta chains given below trace back to one sample, sequenced in a study of beta chain features in type 1 diabetes. No antigen has been assigned to these receptors. The whole isolated RNA underwent reverse transcription, so sequencing captured expressed TCRB transcripts. Produced via immunoSEQ multiplex PCR; TCRdb's table is partial and in-frame only. The sample lists 200,000 to 300,000 clones; about a fifth were seen once. Study outcomes and limitations: Shorter TCRB CDR3s, moderately but significantly so, were found in Type 1 diabetes patients in all four CD4+ subsets.

The sequencing input was naive CD4+ T cells from blood. These receptors were taken from a woman in her thirties or forties with type 1 diabetes.

This clone has just a few counts. The rearrangement joins TRBV29-1 to TRBJ1-3, with D uncertain. CDR1 and CDR2 from the germline V gene are SQVTM and ANQGSEA. The CDR3 length is 11 residues. This CDR3 reads CATVKGNTIYF. The DNA for the CDR3 is TGCGCCACAGTAAAGGGAAACACCATATATTTT.

CDR3 loop: CASSRSARAFGNEQFF. The DNA for the CDR3 is TGCGCCAGCAGCCGTTCAGCTAGAGCCTTTGGTAATGAGCAGTTCTTC. The chain combines TRBV5-1 with TRBJ2-1; no reliable D call. This CDR3 contains 16 residues. CDR1 SGHRS and CDR2 YFSETQ come from the germline V gene. V shed 4 bases and J shed 7 bases, with 21 bases lying between them.

This clone showed up just a few times. The chain uses TRBV30 and TRBJ1-1, with D possibly TRBD1 on 5 matching bases. Germline values: CDR1 GTSNPN, CDR2 SVGIG (reference sequence). The CDR3 extends over 12 amino acids. The ends were cut back, 3 bases at V and 5 bases at J, with 10 bases in the middle. The CDR3 DNA is TGTGCCTGGAGCGCCGGGGGGACTGAAGCTTTCTTT. This codes for CAWSAGGTEAFF.

This clone turned up a few times. This chain uses TRBV6-5 with TRBJ1-5; 10 bases are a match to TRBD1. CDR1 and CDR2 from the germline V gene are MNHEY and SVGAGI. Losses at the gene ends were 0 bases for V and 4 bases for J; bases not matched to a gene: 3. The CDR3 covers 16 residues. Here the CDR3 DNA reads TGTGCCAGCAGTTACTCGGGACAGGGGCTAAATCAGCCCCAGCATTTT. It encodes CASSYSGQGLNQPQHF.

The chain is built from TRBV6-5 and TRBJ2-1, with 12 nucleotides matching TRBD2. The V gene's germline CDR1 is MNHEY and CDR2 SVGAGI. The J segment lost 8 bases and the V segment lost 0 bases, leaving 5 bases of the junction unmatched. The CDR3 sequence is 16 residues long. The chain's CDR3 is CASSYSKASGRDEQFF. The CDR3 DNA is TGTGCCAGCAGTTACTCGAAAGCTAGCGGGAGGGATGAGCAGTTCTTC.

For this clone: The sample carries other DNA sequences with the same CDR3. The chain links TRBV7-2 to TRBJ2-5, with 8 bases identical to TRBD1. The CDR3 contains 13 residues. V lost 4 bases and J lost 3; bases outside the gene matches: 1. Per germline, CDR1 SGHTA and CDR2 FQGNSA. CDR3 residues: CASSSDREETQYF. CDR3 DNA: TGTGCCAGCAGCTCGGACAGGGAAGAGACCCAGTACTTC.

This chain uses TRBV30 with TRBJ1-1; perhaps TRBD1 as D (5 bases). Germline V gene data show CDR1 as GTSNPN and CDR2 as SVGIG (reference sequence). V lost 3 bases and J lost 0, with 8 bases in between. The CDR3 loop spans 13 amino acids. The CDR3 DNA reads as TGTGCCTGGAGGGGGCAGGTGAACACTGAAGCTTTCTTT. Translation: CAWRGQVNTEAFF.